This T cell receptor beta chain originates from a study of response to subunit inactivated influenza vaccine. MiXCR was run by TCRdb on the RT-PCR reads, yielding one entry per CDR3 protein. Counted here are about 300,000 distinct CDR3 sequences, 20% to 25% occurring once; the ten biggest clones make up over 9%. This clonotype was counted only a few times. Its matching antigen is unknown. The length of the CDR3 is 16 residues. V gave up 0 bases and J gave up 2 bases; unmatched junction bases: 6. The germline CDR1 and CDR2 sequences are SGHTA and FQGNSA. Study results and limitations: Authors suggested each seasonal flu vaccination may recruit only limited numbers of new T cells.

The sequenced sample was PBMCs from blood, obtained less than 22 months after vaccination. The gene calls are TRBV7-2 and TRBJ2-5; TRBD2 agrees at 7 bases. The clonotype comes from a man in his fifties or sixties who received an inactivated influenza vaccine. The CDR3 spells CASSLAALAVQETQYF. DNA for the CDR3: TGTGCCAGCAGCTTAGCTGCCCTAGCGGTACAAGAGACCCAGTACTTC.